This passage covers 9 T cell receptor beta chains from one sample sequenced in a study of T cell changes during pregnancy in multiple sclerosis. Clones were read by immunoSEQ multiplex PCR, and TCRdb kept only the in-frame ones, dropping some. The data contain 50,000 to 65,000 clones, under 95% of them singletons. The input for sequencing was CD8+ T cells from peripheral blood mononuclear cells, taken in the second trimester of pregnancy. These receptors came from a female donor with multiple sclerosis, enrolled in a pregnancy study.

The chain couples TRBV19 to TRBJ1-5; a weak D match, TRBD1 (5 bases). The CDR3 length is 16 residues. The V and J ends lost 5 bases and 0 bases respectively, with 14 bases between them. Germline CDR1 and CDR2: LNHDA and SQIVND (reference sequence). As DNA, the CDR3 is TGTGCCAGTAGTGCCCTTGGGGGGGTTAGCAATCAGCCCCAGCATTTT. This codes for CASSALGGVSNQPQHF.

V gene TRBV6-6 combines with J gene TRBJ2-1, with TRBD2 matching over 10 bases. Germline CDR1 is MNHNY and CDR2 is SVGAGI (reference sequence). V was pared by 0 bases and J by 9 bases, with 5 bases of the junction left unmatched. CDR3 length: 15 amino acids. CDR3 in amino acids: CASSYSAGGTVEQFF. The CDR3 coding sequence is TGTGCCAGCAGTTACTCAGCGGGAGGGACCGTTGAGCAGTTCTTC.

The gene calls are TRBV19 and TRBJ2-1; 7 bases align to TRBD2. V shed 10 bases and J 4 bases; nucleotides not matched to a gene: 7. Germline V CDR1 and CDR2: LNHDA, SQIVND (reference sequence). The CDR3 consists of 13 residues. The CDR3 region is CATGAGAYNEQFF. For the CDR3, the DNA is TGTGCCACCGGGGCGGGAGCGTACAATGAGCAGTTCTTC.

This chain uses TRBV19 with TRBJ2-2; 9 bases match TRBD2. CDR1 is LNHDA and CDR2 is SQIVND in the germline V gene (reference sequence). The CDR3 spans 11 residues. The CDR3 DNA follows: TGTGTAGCGGGGGTCACCGGGGAGCTGTTTTTT. It yields the protein CVAGVTGELFF.

The chain recombines TRBV2 with TRBJ2-7; maybe TRBD2 (7 bases). Trimming took off 7 bases at V and 9 bases at J, with 13 bases between the two ends. Germline loops: CDR1 SNHLY, CDR2 FYNNEI. This CDR3 region has 11 residues. In DNA, the CDR3 is TGTGCCAGCATCGCAGGGGAGGGGCAGTACTTC. This codes for CASIAGEGQYF.

The gene calls are TRBV9 and TRBJ1-4; no clear D. CDR3 length equals 13 residues. Trimming took 4 bases from V and 4 from J, leaving 8 bases between them. Germline-derived CDR1 and CDR2 are SGDLS and YYNGEE. CDR3 DNA sequence: TGTGCCAGCAGCCCGAGAGTTAATGAAAAACTGTTTTTT. Translation gives CASSPRVNEKLFF.

The J gene is TRBJ2-1, the V gene TRBV19; D remains ambiguous. V gave up 3 bases and J gave up 6 bases, with 9 bases separating them. Germline V lookup: CDR1 LNHDA, CDR2 SQIVND (reference sequence). The CDR3 extends over 13 amino acids. The CDR3 DNA reads as TGTGCCAGTAGTATGATGGCCCCCAATGAGCAGTTCTTC. As protein: CASSMMAPNEQFF.

The rearrangement joins TRBV6-6 to TRBJ1-1, with D perhaps TRBD1 (5 bases). Germline V lookup: CDR1 MNHNY, CDR2 SVGAGI (reference sequence). This CDR3 has 15 amino acids. The V end lost 6 bases, the J end lost 5 bases, and 19 bases lay between the germline ends. In DNA form, the CDR3 reads TGTGCCAGCAGCTCTAAGGACAACTTTAAGACTGAAGCTTTCTTT. It specifies CASSSKDNFKTEAFF.

This clone was observed a single time. The CDR3 DNA follows: TGCGCCAGCAGCTTGGTTCGGACCGGGGAGCTGTTTTTT. Translating it yields CASSLVRTGELFF. This rearrangement joins TRBV5-1 to TRBJ2-2; D gene ambiguous. The CDR3 sequence is 13 residues long. Germline assignment: CDR1 SGHRS and CDR2 YFSETQ. Trimming removed 0 bases at V and 5 bases at J, with 5 bases between.